Presented here are 11 T cell receptor beta chains from one specimen sequenced in a study of blood T cell repertoires in COVID-19. Method: immunoSEQ multiplex PCR; TCRdb's copy keeps in-frame clones and lacks some. The sample consists of tens of thousands of clones, around 92% of them appearing once. The sequenced sample consisted of peripheral blood. The receptor source for this set is a man aged 50 or older with COVID-19, enrolled during active disease.

This chain uses TRBV6-5 with TRBJ2-7, with D possibly matching TRBD2 (7 bases). The V and J ends lost 6 bases and 2 bases respectively, with 14 bases between them. This CDR3 is built from 14 residues. Germline assignment: CDR1 MNHEY and CDR2 SVGAGI. The CDR3 region has the DNA TGTGCCAGCAGGAGGGGGGGTGTCGCCTACGAGCAGTACTTC. Translated, it gives CASRRGGVAYEQYF.

J is TRBJ1-1 and V is TRBV9, with 12 bases identical to TRBD1. The ends lost 0 bases at V and 1 base at J; junction bases unmatched: 22. CDR1 and CDR2 (germline): SGDLS, YYNGEE. This CDR3 region has 23 residues. The CDR3 loop reads CASSVESEGDRGRYPTPNTEAFF. As DNA, the CDR3 is TGTGCCAGCAGCGTAGAGTCAGAGGGGGACAGGGGGCGATACCCCACCCCGAACACTGAAGCTTTCTTT.

The V and J genes are TRBV7-3 and TRBJ2-3, with 7 bases lining up with TRBD2. In germline, CDR1 is SGHTA, CDR2 FQGTGA. The CDR3 runs 16 residues. With V trimmed by 5 bases and J by 1 base, 9 bases remained unmatched. The CDR3 loop is CASSRGEGPRTDTQYF. In nucleotides, the CDR3 is TGTGCCAGCAGCCGCGGGGAGGGCCCTCGCACAGATACGCAGTATTTT.

The count of this clone is one. The chain joins TRBV19 to TRBJ2-3, with D maybe TRBD2 (6 bases). The CDR3 loop spans 14 amino acids. Trimming removed 5 bases from V and 3 bases from J, with 12 bases in between. Looked up from germline, CDR1 is LNHDA and CDR2 is SQIVND (reference sequence). The CDR3 DNA reads as TGTGCCAGTAGTCCCCTACTAGCTACAGATACGCAGTATTTT. Encoded protein: CASSPLLATDTQYF. Drawing the rest from reference TRBV19 and TRBJ2-3, the complete variable domain is DGGITQSPKYLFRKEGQNVTLSCEQNLNHDAMYWYRQDPGQGLRLIYYSQIVNDFQKGDIAEGYSVSREKKESFPLTVTSAQKNPTAFYLCASSPLLATDTQYFGPGTRLTVL.

The V gene is TRBV6-5, the J gene TRBJ1-5; TRBD1 might be the D (5 bases). This CDR3 is built from 14 residues. Trimming removed 2 bases at V and 4 bases at J, with 9 bases between. Germline V CDR1 and CDR2: MNHEY, SVGAGI. The CDR3 nucleotides read TGTGCCAGCAGTTACATGGGGGGGAATCAGCCCCAGCATTTT. Residues: CASSYMGGNQPQHF.

The genes are TRBV9 and TRBJ1-1; TRBD1 aligns across 8 bases. The CDR3 totals 14 residues. Germline CDR1 is SGDLS and CDR2 is YYNGEE. With 4 bases clipped from V and 5 bases from J, the junction kept 7 bases outside the gene matches. The CDR3 bases are TGTGCCAGCAGCCTAGACAGGGGTAGGACTGAAGCTTTCTTT. This codes for CASSLDRGRTEAFF.

The chain recombines TRBV24-1 with TRBJ1-2; 8 bases map to TRBD1. The trim removed 4 bases at V and 5 bases at J, leaving 8 bases unmatched. Germline CDR1 is KGHDR and CDR2 is SFDVKD. The CDR3 sequence is 15 residues long. CDR3 sequence (DNA): TGTGCCACCAGTGAGCCGGGACAGGAGTCTTATGGCTACACCTTC. Translation: CATSEPGQESYGYTF.

This chain connects TRBV28 to TRBJ1-6; D not certain. CDR1 is MDHEN and CDR2 is SYDVKM in the germline V gene. The CDR3 is 13 residues long. The V end lost 3 bases, the J end lost 14 bases, and 14 bases lay between the germline ends. In nucleotides, the CDR3 is TGTGCCAGCAGTTTCCGGAGGCCTTCGTCCCTCCACTTT. Its translation is CASSFRRPSSLHF.

This rearrangement joins TRBV24-1 to TRBJ2-7; D is uncertain. The CDR3 sequence is 9 residues long. Trimming took 9 bases from V and 6 from J, leaving 5 bases between them. Germline V gene lookup returns CDR1 KGHDR and CDR2 SFDVKD. The CDR3, as DNA: TGTGCCACCCCGGGCGAGCAGTACTTC. It translates to CATPGEQYF.

The chain carries TRBV7-3 and TRBJ1-1, with TRBD1 identical over 9 bases. The junction had 4 bases not matched to a gene; V was cut back by 1 base and J by 4 bases. The CDR3 covers 15 residues. Germline V gene sequence: CDR1 SGHTA, CDR2 FQGTGA. CDR3 loop: CASSLMGQGGTEAFF. In nucleotides, the CDR3 is TGTGCCAGCAGCTTAATGGGACAGGGAGGCACTGAAGCTTTCTTT.

V is TRBV4-2 and J is TRBJ1-3; TRBD1 agrees at 9 bases. Losses at the gene ends were 0 bases for V and 2 bases for J; bases not matched to a gene: 8. CDR1 LGHNA and CDR2 YNFKEQ come from the germline V gene. The CDR3 extends over 18 amino acids. The CDR3 spells CASSQDQKQGAAGNTIYF. CDR3 nucleotide sequence: TGTGCCAGCAGCCAAGACCAAAAACAGGGGGCGGCTGGAAACACCATATATTTT.